The 7 T cell receptor beta chains given below trace back to one sample, sequenced in a study of regulatory T cells in long-lasting Graves disease. Described time point: newly diagnosed GD, antithyroid drugs for less than 3 months. There was RNA extracted from PBMCs, and the TCR library was made from it. According to the study, TCR beta libraries were built with iRepertoire HTBI primers and CDR3-region Arm-PCR. A single record per CDR3 protein comes from TCRdb applying MiXCR to the multiplex PCR reads. Of around 450,000 distinct CDR3 sequences in the sample, around 16% were seen once. The sample was also reused in another study, on T cells in Graves' hyperthyroidism and ophthalmopathy.

The sample in question was peripheral blood mononuclear cells (PBMCs), obtained at new diagnosis, from a patient treated with antithyroid drugs. Receptor source: a man aged 35 to 55 with Graves disease.

This clonotype was detected many times. The CDR3 sequence is CASPTQETQYF. CDR3 DNA sequence: TGTGCAAGCCCCACGCAAGAGACCCAGTACTTC. This chain connects TRBV2 to TRBJ2-5; no reliable D call. Germline assignment: CDR1 SNHLY and CDR2 FYNNEI. There are 11 residues in the CDR3.

This clonotype was counted at least ten times. The CDR3: CASSPDRDYGYTF. DNA for the CDR3: TGTGCCAGCAGCCCTGACAGGGACTATGGCTACACCTTC. This sequence joins TRBV12-3 or TRBV12-4 and TRBJ1-2; 7 bases map to TRBD1. CDR3 length equals 13 residues. The junction had 4 bases not matched to a gene; V was cut back by 6 bases and J by 3 bases.

This clonotype was picked up a small number of times. CDR3 protein: CASKHSSTDTQYF. CDR3 bases: TGTGCCAGCAAACACAGCAGCACAGATACGCAGTATTTT. This chain joins TRBV27 and TRBJ2-3; the D is unclear. Germline V gene sequence: CDR1 MNHEY, CDR2 SMNVEV (reference sequence). V lost 7 bases to trimming and J lost 0 bases, with 8 bases between them. CDR3 size: 13 residues.

This clonotype was seen repeatedly, ten times or more. The V call is TRBV29-1, the J call TRBJ2-5; TRBD2 might be the D (5 bases). This CDR3 has 11 amino acids. V was cut by 3 bases and J by 6 bases, with 8 bases left in between. Germline V gene sequence: CDR1 SQVTM, CDR2 ANQGSEA. The CDR3 nucleotides are TGCAGCGTTGATGGAGGACAGACCCAGTACTTC. This sequence encodes CSVDGGQTQYF.

The V call is TRBV4-1, the J call TRBJ2-2; the D gene is possibly TRBD1 (5 bases). V was pared by 2 bases and J by 10 bases, with 14 bases between. The length of the CDR3 is 14 residues. Germline V CDR1 and CDR2: MGHRA, YSYEKL. This CDR3 reads CASSQYEGELELFF. CDR3 nucleotide sequence: TGCGCCAGCAGCCAATACGAAGGGGAATTGGAGCTGTTTTTT.

J is TRBJ1-6 and V is TRBV6-4; D possibly corresponds to TRBD1 (6 bases). This CDR3 is built from 14 residues. Trimming stripped 5 bases from V and 7 bases from J, with 12 bases between. Germline values: CDR1 MRHNA, CDR2 SNTAGT. The CDR3 sequence is CASSRKQGNSPLHF. CDR3 bases: TGTGCCAGCAGTAGGAAACAGGGAAATTCACCCCTCCACTTT.

This chain connects TRBV5-6 to TRBJ2-7; the D gene is possibly TRBD2 (5 bases). The germline CDR1 and CDR2 sequences are SGHDT and YYEEEE. The CDR3 covers 17 residues. Trimming took off 1 base at V and 3 bases at J, with 20 bases between the two ends. CDR3 in amino acids: CASSLSFDGMSYYEQYF. The CDR3 DNA reads TGTGCCAGCAGCTTGTCGTTTGACGGGATGTCCTACTACGAGCAGTACTTC. Full variable domain (remainder filled in from reference TRBV5-6 and TRBJ2-7): DAGVTQSPTHLIKTRGQQVTLRCSPKSGHDTVSWYQQALGQGPQFIFQYYEEEERQRGNFPDRFSGHQFPNYSSELNVNALLLGDSALYLCASSLSFDGMSYYEQYFGPGTRLTVT.